In its sample, the clone carrying this T cell receptor beta chain was seen once. Original methodology: The assay estimated nucleated cells by amplifying reference gene primers. Libraries were prepared by immunoSEQ multiplex PCR; TCRdb keeps only in-frame clonotypes and omits some of them. Clone size and the V and J calls come from that table; the DNA yielded D and trimming. Of 250,000 or so clones listed, roughly 81% are singletons. The data were taken from a study of blood T cell repertoires in COVID-19. Overall study: The study drew acute and convalescent COVID-19 samples from the United States, Italy and Spain.

The germline V gene has CDR1 MNHNS and CDR2 SASEGT. The V end was cut by 0 bases, the J end by 5 bases, with 10 bases between. This CDR3 is 14 amino acids long. Categorization into cohorts depended on clinical history that participants reported. Within 2 weeks before study entry, exposed participants met a COVID-19 case. This receptor was identified in a woman in her forties or fifties who had been exposed to COVID-19. V usage is TRBV6-1 and J usage is TRBJ1-2; D gene uncertain. Input material: PBMCs or T cells enriched from blood (not recorded which). The CDR3 loop is CASSEARGRYGYTF. DNA of the CDR3: TGTGCCAGCAGTGAAGCACGAGGGCGGTATGGCTACACCTTC.